The present T cell receptor (beta chain) was sequenced within a study of breast tumors, draining lymph nodes, adjacent tissues. This clonotype has ten or more counts. Antigen specificity is unknown. Breast cancer patients provided tissue from their axillary draining lymph nodes. TCRdb reanalysed the multiplex PCR reads using MiXCR and keeps one entry per CDR3 protein. The repertoire holds approximately 210,000 distinct CDR3 sequences, with 34% as singletons. The CDR3 is 15 amino acids. V was trimmed by 7 bases and J by 3 bases, leaving 15 bases between them. The germline V gene has CDR1 LNHDA and CDR2 SQIVND (reference sequence). Study-wide results and limits: Most tumor T cells seemingly derive from lymph node, then expand in tumor.

V gene TRBV19 combines with J gene TRBJ2-2; TRBD2 is a possible D gene (6 bases). The sequenced sample consisted of axillary lymph node tissue. The TCR sequence derives from a female donor with breast cancer. Some clones in this sample may be carry-over from other donors' samples. In DNA form, the CDR3 reads TGTGCCAGTACCCAACTAGCTCGGTACACCGGGGAGCTGTTTTTT. Translation gives CASTQLARYTGELFF.